The 26 T cell receptor beta chains below were found in one sample sequenced in a study of T cells in Graves' hyperthyroidism and ophthalmopathy. Template material for amplifying TCR beta CDR3 regions consisted of RNA transcripts. HTBI primers drove first-round RT-PCR of the TCR CDR3. From the multiplex PCR reads, TCRdb called clonotypes with MiXCR, one entry per CDR3 protein. Among approximately 700,000 distinct CDR3 sequences, about 17% were seen once, and the ten largest hold approximately 8.4%. Sequenced input: blood. These receptors all stem from a man aged 18 to 30 with Graves' hyperthyroidism.

There are many counts of this clonotype. The chain has TRBV12-3 or TRBV12-4 and TRBJ1-1; D is undetermined. V lost 6 bases to trimming and J lost 4 bases, with 9 bases between them. CDR3 length: 12 amino acids. This CDR3 reads CASRSPPTEAFF. The DNA for the CDR3 is TGTGCCAGCAGGAGCCCCCCCACTGAAGCTTTCTTT.

In this sample, this clonotype turned up many times. The CDR3 DNA reads as TGTGCCACCCAGGCGGTACAAGAGACCCAGTACTTC. Its protein product is CATQAVQETQYF. The rearrangement links TRBV28 to TRBJ2-5; the D is unclear. The CDR3 consists of 12 residues. Germline V gene lookup returns CDR1 MDHEN and CDR2 SYDVKM. With 10 bases removed from V and 2 bases from J, the gap between germline ends came to 11 bases.

V usage is TRBV19 and J usage is TRBJ2-5, with D tentatively TRBD2 (6 bases). Trimming stripped 6 bases from V and 1 base from J, with 9 bases between. The CDR3 totals 13 residues. CDR1 and CDR2 from the germline V gene are LNHDA and SQIVND (reference sequence). The CDR3 nucleotides are TGTGCCAGTAGCGGGAGTGCCCAAGAGACCCAGTACTTC. This gives the protein CASSGSAQETQYF.

This clonotype occurred many times. The chain couples TRBV28 to TRBJ1-1; no firm D call. The V gene lost 4 bases and the J gene lost 1 base, with 10 bases spanning the gap. The length of the CDR3 is 14 residues. CDR1 MDHEN and CDR2 SYDVKM come from the germline V gene. The CDR3 coding sequence is TGTGCCAGCAGTTCCCCGGGAGAGAACACTGAAGCTTTCTTT. It encodes CASSSPGENTEAFF.

This clonotype was seen ten or more times. The chain uses TRBV28 and TRBJ2-1, with D possibly TRBD2 on 5 matching bases. Per the germline V gene, CDR1 is MDHEN and CDR2 is SYDVKM. The CDR3 length is 16 residues. V shed 6 bases and J shed 0 bases, with 15 bases lying between them. DNA of the CDR3: TGTGCCAGCAGATCCCTAAGCGGTTTCTCCTACAATGAGCAGTTCTTC. Translation: CASRSLSGFSYNEQFF.

There are many counts of this clonotype. The V and J genes are TRBV11-2 and TRBJ2-7; 8 bases align to TRBD1. From germline, CDR1 is SGHAT and CDR2 FQNNGV. V gave up 4 bases and J gave up 2 bases; unmatched junction bases: 10. The CDR3 covers 16 residues. CDR3 bases: TGTGCCAGCAGCTATTCCCGCAGGGGGCCGACCTACGAGCAGTACTTC. It codes for CASSYSRRGPTYEQYF.

This clonotype was observed many times. J is TRBJ1-4 and V is TRBV12-3 or TRBV12-4, with 7 bases fitting TRBD1. The CDR3 totals 15 residues. Trimming cost V 6 bases and J 3 bases; bases outside gene matches: 7. The CDR3, as DNA: TGTGCCAGCAGGGCCCGGGACAGTGCTAATGAAAAACTGTTTTTT. This translates into CASRARDSANEKLFF.

This clonotype showed up just a few times. The rearrangement uses TRBV27 and TRBJ2-1; D is perhaps TRBD1 (6 bases). This CDR3 region has 14 residues. V lost 5 bases, J lost 5 bases, and 13 bases lay in between. In germline, CDR1 is MNHEY, CDR2 SMNVEV (reference sequence). The DNA of the CDR3 is TGTGCCAGCAGTCAACCCAGGGGTAACAATGAGCAGTTCTTC. Its translation is CASSQPRGNNEQFF.

This clonotype was recorded a few times. The rearrangement links TRBV12-3 or TRBV12-4 to TRBJ2-1, with TRBD2 as a possible D gene (6 bases). The CDR3 extends over 15 amino acids. The germline V and J ends were trimmed by 6 bases and 4 bases, with 16 bases remaining between them. DNA of the CDR3: TGTGCCAGCAGGGGACTCACAGCAAATTACAATGAGCAGTTCTTC. It is translated as CASRGLTANYNEQFF.

Concerning this clonotype: This could be a read error, since a much larger clone is one nucleotide away. CDR3 sequence reads: CAWNRGMGTDTQYF. The CDR3 DNA is TGTGCCTGGAATAGAGGGATGGGCACAGATACGCAGTATTTT. The chain carries TRBV30 and TRBJ2-3; tentative D call: TRBD2 (5 bases). With 4 bases removed from V and 1 base from J, the gap between germline ends came to 12 bases. This CDR3 is built from 14 residues. Germline-derived CDR1 and CDR2 are GTSNPN and SVGIG (reference sequence).

This chain joins TRBV6-1 and TRBJ1-1, with D perhaps TRBD1 (5 bases). Per the germline V gene, CDR1 is MNHNS and CDR2 is SASEGT. This CDR3 has 15 residues. The ends were cut back, 4 bases at V and 1 base at J, with 13 bases in the middle. CDR3 DNA sequence: TGTGCCAGCAGTGTCAGACAGAGTGGGAACACTGAAGCTTTCTTT. This gives the protein CASSVRQSGNTEAFF.

This clonotype occurred many times. V usage is TRBV27 and J usage is TRBJ2-5; TRBD2 matches 7 bases. The germline CDR1 and CDR2 sequences are MNHEY and SMNVEV (reference sequence). The CDR3 contains 14 residues. V was pared by 7 bases and J by 2 bases, with 7 bases of the junction left unmatched. CDR3 nucleotides: TGTGCCAGCAAAGAGGGGACTACACAAGAGACCCAGTACTTC. Residues: CASKEGTTQETQYF.

This clonotype was picked up one time. This chain links TRBV29-1 with TRBJ2-2, with 7 bases matching TRBD1. Germline assignment: CDR1 SQVTM and CDR2 ANQGSEA. The J segment lost 4 bases and the V segment lost 7 bases, leaving 9 bases of the junction unmatched. The CDR3 has 14 amino acids. The DNA for the CDR3 is TGCAGCGCCCGAGCCGGGACAGCCACCGGGGAGCTGTTTTTT. This translates into CSARAGTATGELFF.

This chain uses TRBV28 with TRBJ2-7; TRBD1 or TRBD2 may be the D gene (5 bases each). V was trimmed by 6 bases and J by 4 bases, leaving 22 bases between them. Germline CDR1 is MDHEN and CDR2 is SYDVKM. CDR3 length equals 16 residues. The CDR3, as DNA: TGTGCCAGCAGCCCAAAACCGGGACCGGCGCCTTACGAGCAGTACTTC. As protein: CASSPKPGPAPYEQYF.

This clonotype was observed at least ten times. The chain links TRBV7-9 to TRBJ2-7; TRBD2 agrees at 10 bases. The germline V gene encodes CDR1 SEHNR and CDR2 FQNEAQ (reference sequence). The CDR3 sequence is 15 residues long. J lost 4 bases, V lost 5 bases, and 8 bases had no gene match. The CDR3, as DNA: TGTGCCAGCAGCCTTATACTAGCGGGACCGTACGAGCAGTACTTC. Encoded protein: CASSLILAGPYEQYF.

There are many counts of this clonotype. The chain has TRBV7-8 and TRBJ2-3; no clear D. Deletions cut 5 bases from V and 2 bases from J, with 20 bases between. This CDR3 is built from 17 residues. CDR1 is SGHVS and CDR2 is FQNEAQ in the germline V gene. The CDR3 loop is CASSPTRWPLLTDTQYF. For the CDR3, the DNA is TGTGCCAGCAGCCCTACCCGGTGGCCACTTCTCACAGATACGCAGTATTTT.

This chain joins TRBV20-1 and TRBJ2-7; no firm D call. The CDR3 has 15 residues. Trimming pared 2 bases from V and 0 bases from J, leaving 14 bases between. Germline V gene lookup returns CDR1 DFQATT and CDR2 SNEGSKA (reference sequence). CDR3 in amino acids: CSARKGRRTSYEQYF. The CDR3 DNA follows: TGCAGTGCTAGAAAGGGCCGCCGGACCTCCTACGAGCAGTACTTC.

A remark on this clonotype: One base away lies a much larger clone, so this may be a sequencing read error. This sequence joins TRBV28 and TRBJ1-1; 9 nucleotides line up with TRBD1. The CDR3 length is 17 residues. The V and J ends lost 4 bases and 1 base, in that order; junction bases with no gene match: 10. Germline CDR1 reads MDHEN; CDR2 reads SYDVKM. Here the CDR3 DNA reads TGTGCCAGCAGTTCTGGGACAGGGATAGGCGGGAACACTGAAGCTTTCTTT. Residues: CASSSGTGIGGNTEAFF. Based on the CDR3 plus reference TRBV28 and TRBJ1-1, the full variable domain is DVKVTQSSRYLVKRTGEKVFLECVQDMDHENMFWYRQDPGLGLRLIYFSYDVKMKEKGDIPEGYSVSREKKERFSLILESASTNQTSMYLCASSSGTGIGGNTEAFFGQGTRLTVV.

The gene calls are TRBV19 and TRBJ2-1; TRBD2 matches 10 bases. The CDR3 covers 17 residues. J was trimmed by 4 bases and V by 3 bases; bases with no gene match: 9. CDR1 and CDR2 (germline): LNHDA, SQIVND (reference sequence). The CDR3 DNA follows: TGTGCCAGTAGTATTCAATCCCGGACTAGCGGTTACAATGAGCAGTTCTTC. Its protein is CASSIQSRTSGYNEQFF.

This clonotype was counted only a few times. The CDR3 region has the DNA TGTGCCAGCAGTTACTCGCCCGTAAACACTGAAGCTTTCTTT. Amino acids: CASSYSPVNTEAFF. The chain couples TRBV6-6 to TRBJ1-1; D is unclear. This CDR3 is built from 14 residues. V was shortened by 0 bases and J by 2 bases, with 7 bases between the two germline ends. CDR1 MNHNY and CDR2 SVGAGI come from the germline V gene (reference sequence).

This clonotype has at least ten counts. CDR3 in amino acids: CASSPGLARGYEQYF. Written as DNA, the CDR3 is TGTGCCAGCAGTCCAGGACTAGCTCGGGGGTACGAGCAGTACTTC. V gene TRBV28 combines with J gene TRBJ2-7, with 8 positions matching TRBD2. The germline V gene has CDR1 MDHEN and CDR2 SYDVKM. The V gene end was trimmed by 5 bases and the J gene end by 4 bases; junction bases not matched to a gene: 10. The CDR3 has 15 amino acids.

This clonotype was recorded at least ten times. CDR3 amino acids: CASSFTSGRTDTQYF. CDR3 sequence (DNA): TGTGCCAGCAGCTTTACTAGCGGGAGGACAGATACGCAGTATTTT. This rearrangement joins TRBV11-2 to TRBJ2-3; TRBD2 matches 12 bases. Germline assignment: CDR1 SGHAT and CDR2 FQNNGV. The CDR3 is 15 amino acids. The V segment lost 3 bases and the J segment 3 bases; nucleotides outside the gene matches: 1.

The chain has TRBV27 and TRBJ2-1; 7 bases fit TRBD1. Germline CDR1 MNHEY, CDR2 SMNVEV (reference sequence). The CDR3 covers 14 residues. V shed 8 bases, J shed 0 bases, and the junction held 4 bases outside the gene matches. The CDR3 nucleotides are TGTGCCAGCGCCGACAGGGCCTCCTACAATGAGCAGTTCTTC. It codes for CASADRASYNEQFF.

This clonotype was counted many times. The chain couples TRBV12-3 or TRBV12-4 to TRBJ2-1; D gene uncertain. The CDR3 extends over 13 amino acids. Trimming removed 5 bases at V and 6 bases at J, with 11 bases between. The CDR3 loop is CASSPGPGNEQFF. DNA for the CDR3: TGTGCCAGCAGTCCCGGTCCCGGCAATGAGCAGTTCTTC.

This clonotype turned up a few times. J is TRBJ2-3 and V is TRBV7-2; TRBD2 matches 7 bases. Trimming at V came to 2 bases and at J to 13 bases, leaving 9 bases not matched to a gene. This CDR3 contains 13 residues. Germline V gene sequence: CDR1 SGHTA, CDR2 FQGNSA. DNA for the CDR3: TGTGCCAGCAGCTTACCGGGACTAAAGCCTGAGTATTTT. Its translation: CASSLPGLKPEYF. Complete variable domain (other parts from reference TRBV7-2 and TRBJ2-3): GAGVSQSPSNKVTEKGKDVELRCDPISGHTALYWYRQSLGQGLEFLIYFQGNSAPDKSGLPSDRFSAERTGGSVSTLTIQRTQQEDSAVYLCASSLPGLKPEYFGPGTRLTVL.

The chain employs TRBV20-1 and TRBJ1-2, with TRBD1 identical over 12 bases. CDR3 size: 15 residues. Looked up from germline, CDR1 is DFQATT and CDR2 is SNEGSKA (reference sequence). The V and J ends lost 0 bases and 5 bases, in that order; junction bases with no gene match: 4. The CDR3 spells CSAREGTGGGYGYTF. CDR3 nucleotide sequence: TGCAGTGCTAGAGAAGGGACAGGGGGCGGGTATGGCTACACCTTC.